Detailed here is one TCR beta chain. Unmatched junction bases numbered 16, after V lost 2 bases and J lost 3 bases. The germline gives CDR1 MRHNA, CDR2 SNTAGT. The CDR3 spans 19 residues. The source of the sample is a study of OX40 agonist ivuxolimab in advanced cancers. On the study more broadly: Patients received the agonistic anti-OX40 (CD134) antibody ivuxolimab. Dose-escalation patients suffered from hepatocellular carcinoma, melanoma, renal cell or head and neck cancer. Prior anti-PD-1, anti-PD-L1 or anti-CTLA-4 therapy was allowed; approximately 41% had some.

Generated by immunoSEQ multiplex PCR, the TCRdb table keeps only in-frame clones and is missing some. This table holds over 95,000 clones, 90% to 95% found once. Exclusion applied to patients with autoimmune disease history or systemic immunosuppression. The clonotype comes from an adult with an advanced solid tumor such as melanoma, head and neck, liver or kidney cancer. The J gene is TRBJ2-7, the V gene TRBV6-4; 10 bases line up with TRBD2. This specimen was CD4+ or CD8+ T cells sorted from blood, taken in a trial of the OX40 agonist ivuxolimab. In nucleotides, the CDR3 is TGTGCCAGCAGTGACGTTACTACTAGCGGGATCCCGAACTACTACGAGCAGTACTTC. This sequence encodes CASSDVTTSGIPNYYEQYF.